This T cell receptor beta chain was retrieved from a study of CD8+ T cells in alopecia areata. Study-wide results and limits: Lesional tissue from the scalp (especially in alopecia totalis/universalis) showed higher clonality than normal scalp. Scalp repertoires also include resident alphabeta T cells from normal skin.

This clone was seen a handful of times. What it recognizes is unknown. cDNA prepared by RNA extraction and subsequent reverse transcription served as the template for sequencing. Profiled with immunoSEQ multiplex PCR; TCRdb holds only in-frame clones, not every one. This table holds roughly 140,000 clones, about two thirds found once. The CDR3 is 13 amino acids. Trimming removed 4 bases from V and 3 bases from J, with 10 bases in between. CDR1 MGHRA and CDR2 YSYEKL come from the germline V gene. The genes are TRBV4-1 and TRBJ2-7; D is unclear. Source material: CD8+ T cells sorted from blood. The receptor comes from a human donor in good health. CDR3 in DNA: TGCGCCAGCAGCCTCAAGGATAGCTACGAGCAGTACTTC. This encodes CASSLKDSYEQYF.